The 21 T cell receptor beta chains below come from one sample, sequenced in a study of cytomegalovirus exposure and HLA in healthy donors (dated by TCRdb to the late 2010s). The library came from the immunoSEQ multiplex PCR assay. What TCRdb holds here is the immuneACCESS table cut down to in-frame rearrangements. Part of the clones is not present; checked against another copy, under half of the missing clones reflect an unresolved V gene, and the others are unexplained. The sample table records roughly 280,000 clones; 65% to 90% of these occur just once. Roughly 0.99% of the sample is in the top ten clones. Sequencing used PBMCs. The source is a woman between 18 and 29 years old in good health and CMV-seronegative.

This chain uses TRBV2 with TRBJ1-1; TRBD1 matches 8 bases. V lost 5 bases to trimming and J lost 5 bases; unmatched junction nucleotides: 10. Germline V lookup: CDR1 SNHLY, CDR2 FYNNEI. The length of the CDR3 is 15 residues. The CDR3 region is CASSYLDREGTEAFF. CDR3 sequence (DNA): TGTGCCAGCAGTTACCTGGACAGGGAAGGGACTGAAGCTTTCTTT.

The chain carries TRBV11-3 and TRBJ2-7, with 10 nucleotides matching TRBD1. CDR3 length equals 14 residues. Germline values: CDR1 SGHNT, CDR2 YENEEA. V was clipped by 4 bases and J by 5 bases; unmatched bases: 5. CDR3 loop: CASSSGQGWDEQYF. CDR3 in DNA: TGTGCCAGCAGCTCGGGACAGGGGTGGGACGAGCAGTACTTC.

The CDR3 sequence: CASSVGIGTSGTPTYEQYF. CDR3 coding DNA: TGTGCCAGCAGCGTAGGGATCGGGACTAGCGGGACTCCTACGTACGAGCAGTACTTC. The V gene is TRBV9, the J gene TRBJ2-7; 13 bases are shared with TRBD2. The germline gives CDR1 SGDLS, CDR2 YYNGEE. J lost 4 bases, V lost 0 bases, and 13 bases had no gene match. This CDR3 is built from 19 residues.

The rearrangement uses TRBV7-2 and TRBJ1-2; D is unclear. Trimming pared 0 bases from V and 4 bases from J, leaving 15 bases between. Looked up from germline, CDR1 is SGHTA and CDR2 is FQGNSA. CDR3 length: 16 residues. Here the CDR3 reads CASSLAPVAGIYGYTF. CDR3 nucleotide sequence: TGTGCCAGCAGCTTAGCACCAGTGGCGGGGATCTATGGCTACACCTTC. The full variable domain, with the rest looked up from reference TRBV7-2 and TRBJ1-2, is GAGVSQSPSNKVTEKGKDVELRCDPISGHTALYWYRQSLGQGLEFLIYFQGNSAPDKSGLPSDRFSAERTGGSVSTLTIQRTQQEDSAVYLCASSLAPVAGIYGYTFGSGTRLTVV.

This clone appeared many times. The rearrangement uses TRBV21-1 and TRBJ1-2; the listed D gene, TRBD1, was not tested against the DNA. TRBV21-1 is flagged as a pseudogene. CDR3 length: 18 amino acids. CDR3 residues: CASSKSEPRDRDNYGYTF. CDR3 DNA sequence: TGTGCCAGCAGCAAAAGTGAACCCCGGGACAGGGATAACTATGGCTACACCTTC.

V gene TRBV9 combines with J gene TRBJ2-3; D may be TRBD2 (7 bases). V lost 1 base and J 4 bases, leaving 13 bases between the germline ends. This CDR3 is built from 15 residues. Germline CDR1 is SGDLS and CDR2 is YYNGEE. The CDR3 DNA sequence: TGTGCCAGCAGCGTAATTTCGGGGGGCCCAGATACGCAGTATTTT. Amino acids: CASSVISGGPDTQYF. The entire variable domain, with the rest obtained from reference TRBV9 and TRBJ2-3, is as follows: DSGVTQTPKHLITATGQRVTLRCSPRSGDLSVYWYQQSLDQGLQFLIQYYNGEERAKGNILERFSAQQFPDLHSELNLSSLELGDSALYFCASSVISGGPDTQYFGPGTRLTVL.

The V call is TRBV14, the J call TRBJ2-7; TRBD2 agrees at 8 bases. The V gene end was trimmed by 4 bases and the J gene end by 3 bases; junction bases not matched to a gene: 11. The germline V gene encodes CDR1 SGHDN and CDR2 FVKESK. The CDR3 loop spans 16 amino acids. CDR3 loop: CASSRLLTSVRYEQYF. The CDR3 DNA sequence: TGTGCCAGCAGCCGTCTTTTGACTAGCGTCCGCTACGAGCAGTACTTC.

The chain links TRBV7-8 to TRBJ2-4, with TRBD2 identical over 9 bases. This CDR3 comprises 17 residues. Trimming cost V 0 bases and J 3 bases; bases outside gene matches: 6. Germline V lookup: CDR1 SGHVS, CDR2 FQNEAQ. As DNA, the CDR3 is TGTGCCAGCAGCTTAGCGCTGGCGGGAGGGTTCAAAAACATTCAGTACTTC. Protein: CASSLALAGGFKNIQYF.

The chain has TRBV11-2 and TRBJ1-5, with TRBD1 matching over 7 bases. Germline CDR1 SGHAT, CDR2 FQNNGV. The CDR3 loop spans 17 amino acids. V gave up 0 bases and J gave up 4 bases; unmatched junction bases: 9. CDR3 nucleotide sequence: TGTGCCAGCAGCTTAGAAGGGGGCAGGGGGACTAATCAGCCCCAGCATTTT. Protein sequence: CASSLEGGRGTNQPQHF.

The chain carries TRBV12-5 and TRBJ1-1; 7 positions match TRBD1. Germline CDR1 is LGHNT and CDR2 is FRNRAP. J gave up 4 bases and V 1 base, and 6 bases lay outside the gene matches. The CDR3 loop spans 15 amino acids. The CDR3 nucleotides read TGTGCTAGTGGTTTGGGCGGAGGGGGCAGCACTGAAGCTTTCTTT. It codes for CASGLGGGGSTEAFF.

This clone was seen a single time. The chain carries TRBV4-1 and TRBJ1-1; perhaps TRBD1 as D (5 bases). The CDR3 loop spans 14 amino acids. Germline V gene lookup returns CDR1 MGHRA and CDR2 YSYEKL. The V end lost 4 bases, the J end lost 5 bases, and 14 bases lay between the germline ends. CDR3 amino acids: CASSRGDYGTEAFF. Written as DNA, the CDR3 is TGCGCCAGCAGCCGAGGGGACTACGGGACTGAAGCTTTCTTT.

This clone has only a few counts. CDR3 residues: CASAPGQPYGYTF. The CDR3 DNA follows: TGCGCCAGCGCGCCCGGACAGCCCTATGGCTACACCTTC. The V and J genes are TRBV5-1 and TRBJ1-2; D is perhaps TRBD1 (6 bases). The CDR3 length is 13 residues. Germline CDR1 SGHRS, CDR2 YFSETQ. With 7 bases removed from V and 4 bases from J, the gap between germline ends came to 14 bases.

The chain is built from TRBV4-3 and TRBJ1-2; D might be TRBD1 (6 bases). The germline V and J ends were trimmed by 0 bases and 5 bases, with 16 bases remaining between them. The germline CDR1 and CDR2 sequences are LGHNA and YSLEER. The CDR3 consists of 16 residues. The CDR3 here is CASSQDPTEGGYGYTF. CDR3 nucleotides: TGCGCCAGCAGCCAAGATCCCACCGAGGGGGGGTATGGCTACACCTTC.

This clone came up a few times. DNA of the CDR3: TGCGCCAGCAGCACCACCCCAGGCGTTAACACTGAAGCTTTCTTT. It specifies CASSTTPGVNTEAFF. The chain uses TRBV5-1 and TRBJ1-1; D is undetermined. The CDR3 has 15 amino acids. V was pared by 4 bases and J by 2 bases, with 15 bases between. CDR1 is SGHRS and CDR2 is YFSETQ in the germline V gene.

This clone was found a few times. This chain uses TRBV7-9 with TRBJ1-2; 9 bases are shared with TRBD1. With V trimmed by 5 bases and J by 8 bases, 12 bases remained unmatched. Germline lookup yields CDR1 SEHNR and CDR2 FQNEAQ (reference sequence). This CDR3 is built from 15 residues. The DNA for the CDR3 is TGTGCCAGCAGCCCCCGGGACAGGGTATTTTACGGCTACACCTTC. It is translated as CASSPRDRVFYGYTF.

The chain links TRBV27 to TRBJ1-4; 8 bases are shared with TRBD1. Unmatched junction bases numbered 12, after V lost 6 bases and J lost 3 bases. CDR3 size: 17 residues. Germline values: CDR1 MNHEY, CDR2 SMNVEV (reference sequence). The CDR3 coding sequence is TGTGCCAGCAGGGCCCAGACAGGGGCTGCCTCTAATGAAAAACTGTTTTTT. Protein sequence: CASRAQTGAASNEKLFF.

The chain is built from TRBV30 and TRBJ2-1; no clear D gene. Looked up from germline, CDR1 is GTSNPN and CDR2 is SVGIG (reference sequence). The CDR3 is 13 amino acids. V lost 1 base to trimming and J lost 7 bases, with 11 bases between them. The CDR3 sequence: CAWSGAGPNEQFF. CDR3 in DNA: TGTGCCTGGAGTGGGGCTGGGCCTAATGAGCAGTTCTTC.

The J gene is TRBJ2-1, the V gene TRBV7-7, with TRBD2 as a possible D gene (6 bases). V lost 1 base to trimming and J lost 15 bases, with 13 bases between them. This CDR3 comprises 12 residues. Germline CDR1 SSHAT, CDR2 FNYEAQ (reference sequence). The CDR3 protein is CASSLDGRLWFF. CDR3 nucleotide sequence: TGTGCCAGCAGCTTAGACGGGAGATTGTGGTTCTTC. Full variable domain (outside the CDR3, taken from reference TRBV7-7 and TRBJ2-1): GAGVSQSPRYKVTKRGQDVTLRCDPISSHATLYWYQQALGQGPEFLTYFNYEAQPDKSGLPSDRFSAERPEGSISTLTIQRTEQRDSAMYRCASSLDGRLWFFGPGTRLTVL.

The V gene is TRBV27, the J gene TRBJ1-5; 9 bases agree with TRBD1. Germline V CDR1 and CDR2: MNHEY, SMNVEV (reference sequence). The CDR3 is made up of 17 amino acids. The V segment lost 5 bases and the J segment 1 base; nucleotides outside the gene matches: 9. CDR3 DNA: TGTGCCAGCAGTACCGGACAGGGGAGGAAGAGCAATCAGCCCCAGCATTTT. It encodes CASSTGQGRKSNQPQHF.

The CDR3 region is CSVEEAGEQYF. As DNA, the CDR3 is TGCAGCGTTGAAGAAGCTGGCGAGCAGTACTTC. This chain connects TRBV29-1 to TRBJ2-7; D gene ambiguous. Trimming pared 0 bases from V and 6 bases from J, leaving 6 bases between. CDR3 length: 11 amino acids. Germline CDR1 SQVTM, CDR2 ANQGSEA.

The chain is built from TRBV7-6 and TRBJ1-2; no clear D gene. Germline CDR1 SGHVS, CDR2 FNYEAQ. The CDR3 covers 15 residues. Trimming removed 0 bases from V and 5 bases from J, with 13 bases in between. The CDR3 DNA sequence: TGTGCCAGCAGCTTAGCTGTCCGTTCCTCTTATGGCTACACCTTC. Encoded protein: CASSLAVRSSYGYTF.